The 15 T cell receptor beta chains presented below share a single source sample, sequenced in a study of cytomegalovirus exposure and HLA in healthy donors. Researchers ran the PCR with 60 Vbeta and 13 Jbeta primers. Generated by immunoSEQ multiplex PCR, the TCRdb table keeps only in-frame clones and is missing some. The sample includes approximately 90,000 clones, approximately 76% of them seen just once. Sequenced sample: PBMCs. The receptors stem from a male donor in good health and CMV-seronegative.

V and J are TRBV6-4 and TRBJ1-6; TRBD1 matches 7 bases. Germline-derived CDR1 and CDR2 are MRHNA and SNTAGT. J lost 0 bases, V lost 2 bases, and 13 bases had no gene match. The CDR3 loop spans 20 amino acids. The CDR3 is CASSDGWDSRTSSYNSPLHF. The CDR3 DNA reads TGTGCCAGCAGTGACGGCTGGGACAGCCGGACAAGCTCCTATAATTCACCCCTCCACTTT.

This clone was observed a single time. The chain carries TRBV7-2 and TRBJ1-1; D gene ambiguous. Trimming removed 6 bases from V and 2 bases from J, with 10 bases in between. Germline CDR1 is SGHTA and CDR2 is FQGNSA. The CDR3 totals 13 residues. CDR3 protein: CASSPSVNTEAFF. CDR3 in DNA: TGTGCCAGCAGTCCGAGTGTAAACACTGAAGCTTTCTTT.

This clone was detected only a few times. The V gene is TRBV7-9, the J gene TRBJ1-6; 10 nucleotides agree with TRBD1. The CDR3 length is 14 residues. CDR1 is SEHNR, CDR2 FQNEAQ, per germline (reference sequence). J lost 9 bases, V lost 6 bases, and 5 bases had no gene match. Here the CDR3 reads CASSSGTGVSPLHF. The CDR3 nucleotides read TGTGCCAGCAGTTCCGGGACAGGGGTTTCACCCCTCCACTTT.

CDR3 loop: CASSSEVGQFF. The CDR3 coding sequence is TGTGCCAGCAGCAGCGAGGTAGGGCAGTTCTTC. The chain uses TRBV5-6 and TRBJ2-1; D gene unclear. Germline V gives CDR1 SGHDT, CDR2 YYEEEE. This CDR3 comprises 11 residues. V was trimmed by 4 bases and J by 12 bases, leaving 11 bases between them.

V is TRBV7-6 and J is TRBJ2-7, with D maybe TRBD1 (6 bases). Germline lookup yields CDR1 SGHVS and CDR2 FNYEAQ. Trimming shortened V by 1 base and J by 4 bases, and 11 bases separated the two germline ends. The CDR3 loop spans 14 amino acids. The CDR3 reads CASSLGGTLYEQYF. The CDR3 DNA follows: TGTGCCAGCAGCTTAGGTGGGACACTTTACGAGCAGTACTTC.

The CDR3 region has the DNA TGTGCCATCAGTGGGACACCCCTCTCTGGGGCCAACGTCCTGACTTTC. It is translated as CAISGTPLSGANVLTF. The chain has TRBV10-3 and TRBJ2-6; tentatively, D is TRBD1 (5 bases). CDR3 length: 16 amino acids. Germline lookup yields CDR1 ENHRY and CDR2 SYGVKD. V lost 4 bases and J lost 0, with 10 bases in between.

The chain links TRBV10-3 to TRBJ2-7; the match to TRBD1 covers 10 bases. Trimming took 0 bases from V and 0 from J; bases not matched to a gene: 2. Germline V gene sequence: CDR1 ENHRY, CDR2 SYGVKD. CDR3 length equals 16 residues. CDR3 DNA sequence: TGTGCCATCAGTGAGTCCGGGGACAGGGGCTCCTACGAGCAGTACTTC. Encoded protein: CAISESGDRGSYEQYF.

The chain is built from TRBV5-1 and TRBJ2-2; 8 bases match TRBD1. The V gene's germline CDR1 is SGHRS and CDR2 YFSETQ. The CDR3 loop spans 18 amino acids. The junction had 13 bases not matched to a gene; V was cut back by 0 bases and J by 6 bases. The DNA of the CDR3 is TGCGCCAGCAGCTTGGTATACGATGCAGGGGGCGCGTCCGGGGAGCTGTTTTTT. It translates to CASSLVYDAGGASGELFF.

The chain combines TRBV10-1 with TRBJ2-1, with 9 bases lining up with TRBD1. J was trimmed by 10 bases and V by 4 bases; bases with no gene match: 11. Germline lookup yields CDR1 WNHNN and CDR2 SYGVQD (reference sequence). The CDR3 runs 15 residues. The CDR3 is CASSGPGQGNGEQFF. The CDR3 bases are TGCGCCAGCAGTGGACCGGGACAGGGAAATGGGGAGCAGTTCTTC.

The chain is built from TRBV4-2 and TRBJ1-2; D is possibly TRBD1 (6 bases). The CDR3 length is 16 residues. Trimming took off 2 bases at V and 8 bases at J, with 21 bases between the two ends. The germline CDR1 and CDR2 sequences are LGHNA and YNFKEQ. The CDR3 here is CASSQSGRGVLSGYTF. Here the CDR3 DNA reads TGTGCCAGCAGCCAATCGGGCAGGGGAGTTTTATCAGGCTACACCTTC.

The rearrangement uses TRBV19 and TRBJ2-1; 9 bases map to TRBD2. CDR3 length: 16 amino acids. V was clipped by 4 bases and J by 3 bases; unmatched bases: 7. In germline, CDR1 is LNHDA, CDR2 SQIVND (reference sequence). CDR3 region: CASSKGLADNYNEQFF. The DNA for the CDR3 is TGTGCCAGTAGTAAGGGACTAGCAGATAACTACAATGAGCAGTTCTTC.

The CDR3 DNA reads as TGTGCCAGCAGAGGGGCAGGGGATGGCTACACCTTC. Translating gives CASRGAGDGYTF. The V and J genes are TRBV9 and TRBJ1-2, with a weak D call TRBD1 (6 bases). Trimming removed 5 bases from V and 6 bases from J, with 11 bases in between. CDR1 and CDR2 (germline): SGDLS, YYNGEE. This CDR3 comprises 12 residues.

V is TRBV4-1 and J is TRBJ2-3; 7 nucleotides match TRBD2. The CDR3 runs 16 residues. The germline CDR1 and CDR2 sequences are MGHRA and YSYEKL. V shed 0 bases, J shed 11 bases, and the junction held 14 bases outside the gene matches. CDR3 nucleotides: TGCGCCAGCAGCCAAGAACCCCGTACTCAGCGGGGAAAGCAGTATTTT. It codes for CASSQEPRTQRGKQYF.

There are a few counts of this clone. The sample contains more than one DNA sequence encoding this CDR3. The rearrangement joins TRBV7-8 to TRBJ1-1; D may be TRBD1 (6 bases). V was clipped by 1 base and J by 2 bases, with 8 bases between them. The CDR3 is 14 amino acids. The germline V gene encodes CDR1 SGHVS and CDR2 FQNEAQ. The CDR3 protein is CASSLVGGNTEAFF. The CDR3 DNA reads as TGTGCCAGCAGCTTAGTTGGGGGCAACACTGAAGCTTTCTTT.

The J gene is TRBJ1-4, the V gene TRBV6-5, with TRBD1 matching over 7 bases. This CDR3 contains 16 residues. V shed 0 bases and J 3 bases; nucleotides not matched to a gene: 4. Germline V CDR1 and CDR2: MNHEY, SVGAGI. CDR3 DNA sequence: TGTGCCAGCAGTTACTCCTACGGGACAGCTAATGAAAAACTGTTTTTT. This gives the protein CASSYSYGTANEKLFF.